This T cell receptor beta chain comes out of a study of T cells in narcolepsy. Study-level points and caveats: Same-patient CSF and blood CD4+ T cell clonotypes included HCRT-specific and TRIB2-specific autoreactive ones. No autoreactive T cell clone sequences appeared in some memory CD4+ repertoires.

Libraries were prepared by immunoSEQ multiplex PCR; TCRdb keeps only in-frame clonotypes and omits some of them. This sample has tens of thousands of clones; about four fifths occur once, and the top ten carry more than 6.5%. CDR1 and CDR2 from the germline V gene are LNHDA and SQIVND (reference sequence). The CDR3 runs to 17 residues. Trimming removed 1 base from V and 0 bases from J, with 13 bases in between. Concerning this clone: Antigen unknown.

V usage is TRBV19 and J usage is TRBJ2-4; a possible D gene is TRBD1 (6 bases). The sequencing input was memory (CD45RA-) CD4+ T cells from blood. The clonotype comes from a human donor in good health. DNA of the CDR3: TGTGCCAGTAGTATAGGAACAGGGACCCTAGCCAAAAACATTCAGTACTTC. Residues: CASSIGTGTLAKNIQYF.